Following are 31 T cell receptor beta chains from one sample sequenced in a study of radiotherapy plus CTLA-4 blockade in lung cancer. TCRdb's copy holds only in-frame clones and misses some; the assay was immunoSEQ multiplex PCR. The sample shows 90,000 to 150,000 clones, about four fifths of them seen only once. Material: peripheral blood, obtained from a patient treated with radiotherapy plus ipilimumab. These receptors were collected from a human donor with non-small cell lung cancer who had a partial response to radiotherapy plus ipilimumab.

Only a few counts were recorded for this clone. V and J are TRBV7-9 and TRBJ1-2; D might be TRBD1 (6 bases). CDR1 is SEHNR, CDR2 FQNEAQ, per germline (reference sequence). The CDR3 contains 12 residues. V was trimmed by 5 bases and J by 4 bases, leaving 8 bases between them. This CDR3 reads CASSQDSYGYTF. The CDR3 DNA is TGTGCCAGCAGCCAGGACAGCTATGGCTACACCTTC.

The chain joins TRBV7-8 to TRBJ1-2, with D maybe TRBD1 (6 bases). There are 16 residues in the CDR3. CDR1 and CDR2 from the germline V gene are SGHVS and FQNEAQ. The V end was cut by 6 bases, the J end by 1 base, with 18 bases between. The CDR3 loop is CASSPDVRGINYGYTF. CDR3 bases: TGTGCCAGCAGTCCGGACGTCAGGGGTATTAACTATGGCTACACCTTC.

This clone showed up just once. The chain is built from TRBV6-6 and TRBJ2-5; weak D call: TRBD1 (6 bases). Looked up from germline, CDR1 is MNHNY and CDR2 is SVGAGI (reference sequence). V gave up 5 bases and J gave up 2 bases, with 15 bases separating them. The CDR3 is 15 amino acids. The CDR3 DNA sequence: TGTGCCAGCAGTCCACCACGGACAGCACAAGAGACCCAGTACTTC. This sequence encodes CASSPPRTAQETQYF.

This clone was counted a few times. This CDR3 is CASSLGRSGNTIYF. CDR3 sequence (DNA): TGTGCCAGCAGCTTAGGTCGCTCTGGAAACACCATATATTTT. The chain recombines TRBV7-9 with TRBJ1-3; no clear D gene. This CDR3 spans 14 amino acids. The germline gives CDR1 SEHNR, CDR2 FQNEAQ (reference sequence). The ends were cut back, 1 base at V and 0 bases at J, with 4 bases in the middle.

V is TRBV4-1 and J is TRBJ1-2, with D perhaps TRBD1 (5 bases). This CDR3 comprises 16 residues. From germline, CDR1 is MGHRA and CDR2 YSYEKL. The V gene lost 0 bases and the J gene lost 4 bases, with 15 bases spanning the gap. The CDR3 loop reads CASSQERGGTTYGYTF. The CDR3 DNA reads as TGCGCCAGCAGCCAAGAACGGGGCGGGACGACCTATGGCTACACCTTC.

In DNA form, the CDR3 reads TGTGCCATCAAAAGACTAGCGGGAGAGTGGGACAATGAGCAGTTCTTC. Translated, it gives CAIKRLAGEWDNEQFF. The V gene is TRBV10-3, the J gene TRBJ2-1; 12 positions agree with TRBD2. Losses at the gene ends were 7 bases for V and 5 bases for J; bases not matched to a gene: 9. Germline V gene data show CDR1 as ENHRY and CDR2 as SYGVKD. This CDR3 comprises 16 residues.

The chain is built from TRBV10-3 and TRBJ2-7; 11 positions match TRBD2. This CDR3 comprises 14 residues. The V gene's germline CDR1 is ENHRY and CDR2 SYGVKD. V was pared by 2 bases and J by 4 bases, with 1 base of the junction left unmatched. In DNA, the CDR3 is TGTGCCATCAGTGAGACTAGCGGGAGTTACGAGCAGTACGTC. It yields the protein CAISETSGSYEQYV.

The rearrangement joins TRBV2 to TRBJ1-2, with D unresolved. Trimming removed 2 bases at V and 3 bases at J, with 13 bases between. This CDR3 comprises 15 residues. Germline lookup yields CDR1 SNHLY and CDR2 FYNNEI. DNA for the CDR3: TGTGCCAGCAGTGAAAGCGAGGCCACCTACTATGGCTACACCTTC. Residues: CASSESEATYYGYTF.

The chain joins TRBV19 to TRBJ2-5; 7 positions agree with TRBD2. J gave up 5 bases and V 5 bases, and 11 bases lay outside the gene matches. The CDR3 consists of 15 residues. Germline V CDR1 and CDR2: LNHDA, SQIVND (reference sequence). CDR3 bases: TGTGCCAGTAGTCAGGGTCGCGGGAGCAGGGAGACCCAGTACTTC. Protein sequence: CASSQGRGSRETQYF. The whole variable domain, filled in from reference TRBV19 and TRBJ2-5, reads DGGITQSPKYLFRKEGQNVTLSCEQNLNHDAMYWYRQDPGQGLRLIYYSQIVNDFQKGDIAEGYSVSREKKESFPLTVTSAQKNPTAFYLCASSQGRGSRETQYFGPGTRLLVL.

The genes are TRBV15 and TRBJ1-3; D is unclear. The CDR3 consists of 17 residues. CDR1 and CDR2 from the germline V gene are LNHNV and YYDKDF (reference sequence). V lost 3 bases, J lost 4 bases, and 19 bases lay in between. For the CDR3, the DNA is TGTGCCACCAGCAGGATCGATAAATACCAGTCCGGAAACACCATATATTTT. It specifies CATSRIDKYQSGNTIYF.

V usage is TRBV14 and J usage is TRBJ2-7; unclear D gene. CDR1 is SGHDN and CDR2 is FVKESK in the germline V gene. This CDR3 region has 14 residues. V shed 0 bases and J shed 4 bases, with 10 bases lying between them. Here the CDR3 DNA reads TGTGCCAGCAGCCAAGATACAATAGCATACGAGCAGTACTTC. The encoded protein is CASSQDTIAYEQYF. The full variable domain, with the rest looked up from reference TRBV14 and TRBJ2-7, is EAGVTQFPSHSVIEKGQTVTLRCDPISGHDNLYWYRRVMGKEIKFLLHFVKESKQDESGMPNNRFLAERTGGTYSTLKVQPAELEDSGVYFCASSQDTIAYEQYFGPGTRLTVT.

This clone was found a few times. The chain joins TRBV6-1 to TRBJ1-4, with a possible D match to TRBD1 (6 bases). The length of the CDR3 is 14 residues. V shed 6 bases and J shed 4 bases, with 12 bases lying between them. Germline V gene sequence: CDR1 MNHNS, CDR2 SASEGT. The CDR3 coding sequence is TGTGCCAGCAGAACCGGACAGAATAATGAAAAACTGTTTTTT. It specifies CASRTGQNNEKLFF.

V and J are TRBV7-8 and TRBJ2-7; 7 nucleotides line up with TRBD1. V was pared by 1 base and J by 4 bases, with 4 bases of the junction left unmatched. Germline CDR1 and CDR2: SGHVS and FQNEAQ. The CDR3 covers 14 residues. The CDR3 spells CASSLVGGGYEQYV. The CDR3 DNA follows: TGTGCCAGCAGCTTAGTAGGGGGCGGTTACGAGCAGTACGTC.

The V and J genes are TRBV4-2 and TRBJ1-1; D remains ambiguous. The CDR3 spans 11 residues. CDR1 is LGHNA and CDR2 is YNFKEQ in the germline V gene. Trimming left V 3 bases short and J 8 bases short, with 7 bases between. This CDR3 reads CASSQAGEAFF. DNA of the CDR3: TGTGCCAGCAGCCAGGCAGGAGAAGCTTTCTTT.

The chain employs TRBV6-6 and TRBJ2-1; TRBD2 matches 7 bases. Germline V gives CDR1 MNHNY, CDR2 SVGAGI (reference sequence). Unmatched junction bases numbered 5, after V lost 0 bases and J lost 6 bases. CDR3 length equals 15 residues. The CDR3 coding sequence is TGTGCCAGCAGTTACTCGGGGGGGGACTCCAATGAGCAGTTCTTC. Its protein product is CASSYSGGDSNEQFF.

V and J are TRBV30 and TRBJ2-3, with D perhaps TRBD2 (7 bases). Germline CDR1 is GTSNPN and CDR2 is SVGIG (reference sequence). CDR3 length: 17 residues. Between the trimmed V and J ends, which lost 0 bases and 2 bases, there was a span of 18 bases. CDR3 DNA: TGTGCCTGGAGTGTACTGTTTCGGGGGGCTAACACAGATACGCAGTATTTT. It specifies CAWSVLFRGANTDTQYF.

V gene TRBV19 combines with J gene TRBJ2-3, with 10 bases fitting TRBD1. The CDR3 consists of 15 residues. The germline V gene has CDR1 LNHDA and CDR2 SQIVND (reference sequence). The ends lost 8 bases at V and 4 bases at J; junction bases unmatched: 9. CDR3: CASVGQGEPSDTQYF. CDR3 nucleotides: TGTGCCAGTGTCGGACAGGGGGAGCCTTCAGATACGCAGTATTTT.

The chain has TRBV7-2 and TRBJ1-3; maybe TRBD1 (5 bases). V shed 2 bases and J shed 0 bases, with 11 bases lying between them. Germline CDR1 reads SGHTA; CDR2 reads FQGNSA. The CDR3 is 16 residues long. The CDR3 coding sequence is TGTGCCAGCAGCTTATACCAGGGTAGCTCTGGAAACACCATATATTTT. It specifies CASSLYQGSSGNTIYF.

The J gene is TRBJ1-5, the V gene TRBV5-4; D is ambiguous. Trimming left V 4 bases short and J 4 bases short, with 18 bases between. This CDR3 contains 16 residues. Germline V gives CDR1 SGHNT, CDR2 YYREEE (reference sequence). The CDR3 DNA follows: TGTGCCAGCAGCGACCCCGGGTCCTCCTCGAATCAGCCCCAGCATTTT. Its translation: CASSDPGSSSNQPQHF.

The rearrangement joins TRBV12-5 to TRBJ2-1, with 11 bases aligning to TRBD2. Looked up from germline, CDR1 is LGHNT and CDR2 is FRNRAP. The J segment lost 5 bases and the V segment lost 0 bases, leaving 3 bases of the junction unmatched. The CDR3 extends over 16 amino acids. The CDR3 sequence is CASGLVRLAGNNEQFF. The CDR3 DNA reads TGTGCTAGTGGTTTGGTACGACTAGCGGGAAACAATGAGCAGTTCTTC.

In DNA form, the CDR3 reads TGTGCCTGGAGTACCAGGGACAATCAGCCCCAGCATTTT. Its protein is CAWSTRDNQPQHF. This rearrangement joins TRBV30 to TRBJ1-5, with D perhaps matching TRBD1 (5 bases). This CDR3 has 13 amino acids. The V end lost 2 bases, the J end lost 3 bases, and 8 bases lay between the germline ends. Per the germline V gene, CDR1 is GTSNPN and CDR2 is SVGIG (reference sequence).

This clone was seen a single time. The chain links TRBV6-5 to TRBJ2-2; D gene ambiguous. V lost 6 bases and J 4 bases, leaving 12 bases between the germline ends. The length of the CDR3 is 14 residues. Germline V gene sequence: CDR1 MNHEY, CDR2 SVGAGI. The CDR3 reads CASRKELGTGELFF. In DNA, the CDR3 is TGTGCCAGCAGGAAGGAGCTGGGCACCGGGGAGCTGTTTTTT.

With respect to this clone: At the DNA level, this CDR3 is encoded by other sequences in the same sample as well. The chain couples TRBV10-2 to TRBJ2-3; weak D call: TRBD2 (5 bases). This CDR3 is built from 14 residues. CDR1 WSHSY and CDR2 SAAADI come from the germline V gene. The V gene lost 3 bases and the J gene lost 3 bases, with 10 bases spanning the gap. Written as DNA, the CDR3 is TGCGCCAGCAGTGACGAGGGTTCGACAGATACGCAGTATTTT. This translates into CASSDEGSTDTQYF.

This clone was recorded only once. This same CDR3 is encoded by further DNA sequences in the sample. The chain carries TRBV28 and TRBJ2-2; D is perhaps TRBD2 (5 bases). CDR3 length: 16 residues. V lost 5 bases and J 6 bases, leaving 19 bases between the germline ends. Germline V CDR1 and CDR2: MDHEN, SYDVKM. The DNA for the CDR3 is TGTGCCAGCAGTCGCCGACTAAGCAATCGTCCCGGGGAGCTGTTTTTT. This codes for CASSRRLSNRPGELFF.

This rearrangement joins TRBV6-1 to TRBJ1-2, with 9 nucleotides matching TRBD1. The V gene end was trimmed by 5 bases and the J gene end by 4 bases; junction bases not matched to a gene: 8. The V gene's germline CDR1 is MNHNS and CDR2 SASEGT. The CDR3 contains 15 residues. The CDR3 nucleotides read TGTGCCAGCAGTCCGCGGACAGGGGAGGCCTATGGCTACACCTTC. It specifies CASSPRTGEAYGYTF.

CDR3 in amino acids: CASSIGQGGTEAFF. DNA for the CDR3: TGTGCCAGTAGTATAGGGCAGGGGGGCACTGAAGCTTTCTTT. J is TRBJ1-1 and V is TRBV19; 7 bases are shared with TRBD1. Germline CDR1 and CDR2: LNHDA and SQIVND (reference sequence). V shed 1 base and J 4 bases; nucleotides not matched to a gene: 3. The CDR3 consists of 14 residues.

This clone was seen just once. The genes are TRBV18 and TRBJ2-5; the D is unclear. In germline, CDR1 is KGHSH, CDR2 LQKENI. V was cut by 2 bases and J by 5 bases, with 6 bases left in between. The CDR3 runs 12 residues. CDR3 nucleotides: TGTGCCAGCTCACCATATGAGGAGACCCAGTACTTC. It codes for CASSPYEETQYF.

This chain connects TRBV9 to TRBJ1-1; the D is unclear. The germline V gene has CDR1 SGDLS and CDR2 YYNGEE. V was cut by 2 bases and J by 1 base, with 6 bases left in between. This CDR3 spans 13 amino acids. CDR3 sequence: CASSVAGNTEAFF. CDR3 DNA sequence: TGTGCCAGCAGCGTGGCTGGGAACACTGAAGCTTTCTTT.

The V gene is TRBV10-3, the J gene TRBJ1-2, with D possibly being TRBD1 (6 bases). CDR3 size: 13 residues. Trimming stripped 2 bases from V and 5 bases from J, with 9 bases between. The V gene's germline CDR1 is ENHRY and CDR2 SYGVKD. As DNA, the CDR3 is TGTGCCATCAGTGAGGACAGGATATATGGCTACACCTTC. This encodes CAISEDRIYGYTF.

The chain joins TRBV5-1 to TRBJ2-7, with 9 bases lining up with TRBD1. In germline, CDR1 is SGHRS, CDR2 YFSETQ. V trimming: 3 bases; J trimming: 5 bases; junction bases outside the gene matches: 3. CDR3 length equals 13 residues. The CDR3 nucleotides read TGCGCCAGCAGCTGGACAGGGGTGGACGAGCAGTACGTC. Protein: CASSWTGVDEQYV.

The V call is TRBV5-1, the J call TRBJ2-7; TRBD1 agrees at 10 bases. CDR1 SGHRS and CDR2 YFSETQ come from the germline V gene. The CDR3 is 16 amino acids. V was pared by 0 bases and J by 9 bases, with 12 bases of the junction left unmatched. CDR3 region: CASSLAPGQGFVGQYF. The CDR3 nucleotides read TGCGCCAGCAGCTTGGCCCCGGGACAGGGGTTTGTTGGGCAGTACTTC.